This T cell receptor (beta chain) was obtained from a study of cytomegalovirus exposure and HLA in healthy donors. Use of 60 Vbeta and 13 Jbeta primers characterized the PCR. Sequencing used immunoSEQ multiplex PCR; TCRdb keeps in-frame clones, though not all of them. The sample comprises some 190,000 clones, roughly four fifths of which are singletons, and 1.5% to 2% rests with the top ten. Findings and limits, study-wide: The study flagged around 150 TCR beta chains as cytomegalovirus-associated. A missense variant in DCLRE1C was later tied to TCR beta V- and J-gene trimming. Previously analyzed data showed that most TCR beta V segments were productive at a frequency of about 90% or about 30%.

About this clone: Its antigen is unknown.

With V trimmed by 4 bases and J by 0 bases, 2 bases remained unmatched. The CDR3 spans 15 residues. The V gene's germline CDR1 is MNHEY and CDR2 SMNVEV (reference sequence). The chain has TRBV27 and TRBJ1-3; 8 bases map to TRBD1. Sequencing was done on a sample of PBMCs. The clonotype comes from a man aged 18 to 35 in good health and CMV-seronegative. The CDR3 sequence is CASSYTGGSGNTIYF. DNA of the CDR3: TGTGCCAGCAGTTATACAGGGGGCTCTGGAAACACCATATATTTT.